Following are 25 T cell receptor beta chains from one sample sequenced in a study of T cells in Graves' hyperthyroidism and ophthalmopathy. Amplification of TCR beta CDR3 regions used RNA as the template. With the HTBI primer set, the TCR CDR3 went through a first round of RT-PCR. TCRdb recomputed calls from the multiplex PCR reads with MiXCR, one row per CDR3 protein. The sample carries around 610,000 distinct CDR3 sequences, 14% to 15% recorded once. Sequencing was performed on blood. The receptors here all came from a woman aged 40 to 55 with Graves' ophthalmopathy.

This clonotype was observed many times. The CDR3 protein is CASSLGGGSRQPQHF. The CDR3, as DNA: TGTGCCAGCAGTTTGGGGGGGGGGAGTCGCCAGCCCCAGCATTTT. The chain has TRBV28 and TRBJ1-5; TRBD1 might be the D (5 bases). The germline V gene has CDR1 MDHEN and CDR2 SYDVKM. This CDR3 contains 15 residues. V dropped 3 bases and J dropped 7 bases, with 16 bases sitting between them.

This clonotype was observed many times. V and J are TRBV7-2 and TRBJ1-1; possibly TRBD1 for D (5 bases). The CDR3 is 15 residues long. CDR1 is SGHTA and CDR2 is FQGNSA in the germline V gene. The germline V and J ends were trimmed by 0 bases and 5 bases, with 13 bases remaining between them. The CDR3 loop is CASSLAVWGRTEAFF. As DNA, the CDR3 is TGTGCCAGCAGCTTAGCGGTTTGGGGGAGAACTGAAGCTTTCTTT.

This clonotype was detected many times. The chain has TRBV6-5 and TRBJ1-1, with D perhaps TRBD1 (6 bases). The CDR3 consists of 15 residues. V shed 0 bases and J shed 5 bases, with 13 bases lying between them. From germline, CDR1 is MNHEY and CDR2 SVGAGI. The DNA of the CDR3 is TGTGCCAGCAGTTACTCGCCGGGGGCCTGGACTGAAGCTTTCTTT. It yields the protein CASSYSPGAWTEAFF.

This clonotype was recorded many times. The chain couples TRBV7-3 to TRBJ1-1; D is perhaps TRBD1 (5 bases). This CDR3 has 16 residues. Germline values: CDR1 SGHTA, CDR2 FQGTGA. V lost 5 bases and J 0 bases, leaving 16 bases between the germline ends. CDR3 amino acids: CASSLVGRGMNTEAFF. The CDR3 bases are TGTGCCAGCAGCCTAGTGGGACGGGGGATGAACACTGAAGCTTTCTTT.

This clonotype was seen many times. The rearrangement uses TRBV6-2 or TRBV6-3 and TRBJ2-7, with D possibly matching TRBD1 (5 bases). The CDR3 is 14 amino acids. The V end lost 5 bases, the J end lost 3 bases, and 14 bases lay between the germline ends. CDR1 and CDR2 from the germline V gene are MNHEY and SVGEGT. The CDR3 reads CASSRGRTGYEQYF. In DNA, the CDR3 is TGTGCCAGCAGTAGGGGCCGAACAGGCTACGAGCAGTACTTC.

This clonotype was observed many times. V is TRBV20-1 and J is TRBJ1-5, with D hard to call. V was cut by 6 bases and J by 4 bases, with 19 bases left in between. This CDR3 comprises 15 residues. Germline CDR1 is DFQATT and CDR2 is SNEGSKA (reference sequence). As DNA, the CDR3 is TGCAGTGCCCAACGACACTCCCTAGGAAATCAGCCCCAGCATTTT. It specifies CSAQRHSLGNQPQHF.

This clonotype has a count of ten or more. CDR3 DNA: TGTGCCAGCAGCGTAGCAGAGCGGGAGTTAACCGGGGAGCTGTTTTTT. Translation gives CASSVAERELTGELFF. The V and J genes are TRBV9 and TRBJ2-2; 8 bases line up with TRBD2. The CDR3 runs 16 residues. V trimming: 0 bases; J trimming: 5 bases; junction bases outside the gene matches: 6. Germline V lookup: CDR1 SGDLS, CDR2 YYNGEE.

This clonotype was counted between two and nine times. The CDR3 loop is CASRARQVQETQYF. CDR3 nucleotides: TGCGCCAGCAGGGCGCGGCAGGTGCAAGAGACCCAGTACTTC. The genes are TRBV10-2 and TRBJ2-5; D gene unclear. The V end was cut by 6 bases, the J end by 2 bases, with 13 bases between. CDR3 size: 14 residues. In germline, CDR1 is WSHSY, CDR2 SAAADI.

A few counts support this clonotype. This rearrangement joins TRBV6-2 or TRBV6-3 to TRBJ1-1; D perhaps matches TRBD1 (5 bases). The germline V gene has CDR1 MNHEY and CDR2 SVGEGT. Trimming removed 8 bases from V and 5 bases from J, with 24 bases in between. The CDR3 spans 16 residues. The CDR3 loop is CASSGSAKIRETEAFF. The CDR3 nucleotides are TGTGCCAGCTCAGGGTCGGCGAAGATAAGAGAGACTGAAGCTTTCTTT.

The V gene is TRBV29-1, the J gene TRBJ2-7, with a weak D call TRBD2 (5 bases). The CDR3 has 11 amino acids. The V gene's germline CDR1 is SQVTM and CDR2 ANQGSEA. V gave up 7 bases and J gave up 3 bases, with 10 bases separating them. CDR3 DNA sequence: TGCAGCGCTGTTCGGGACTACGAGCAGTACTTC. Translated, it gives CSAVRDYEQYF.

J is TRBJ1-1 and V is TRBV12-3 or TRBV12-4; TRBD1 agrees at 7 bases. This CDR3 is 14 amino acids long. V was pared by 6 bases and J by 8 bases, with 12 bases of the junction left unmatched. CDR3 in amino acids: CASSPRPGQLEAFF. The CDR3 bases are TGTGCCAGCAGCCCTCGACCGGGACAGCTAGAAGCTTTCTTT.

This clonotype appeared many times. This sequence joins TRBV5-1 and TRBJ1-1; TRBD1 might be the D (5 bases). Germline V CDR1 and CDR2: SGHRS, YFSETQ. The germline V and J ends were trimmed by 4 bases and 3 bases, with 13 bases remaining between them. The CDR3 length is 14 residues. The chain's CDR3 is CASSKLGGDTEAFF. CDR3 nucleotides: TGCGCCAGCAGCAAACTGGGGGGGGACACTGAAGCTTTCTTT. Full variable domain (missing parts from reference TRBV5-1 and TRBJ1-1): KAGVTQTPRYLIKTRGQQVTLSCSPISGHRSVSWYQQTPGQGLQFLFEYFSETQRNKGNFPGRFSGRQFSNSRSEMNVSTLELGDSALYLCASSKLGGDTEAFFGQGTRLTVV.

The rearrangement links TRBV7-2 to TRBJ2-3, with 8 bases aligning to TRBD2. CDR3 size: 16 residues. Losses at the gene ends were 0 bases for V and 1 base for J; bases not matched to a gene: 3. The germline V gene has CDR1 SGHTA and CDR2 FQGNSA. The CDR3 DNA follows: TGTGCCAGCAGCTTAGCCGGAGCGGGAGGCACAGATACGCAGTATTTT. Translating gives CASSLAGAGGTDTQYF.

This clonotype occurred many times. The chain links TRBV20-1 to TRBJ1-2; unclear D gene. Per the germline V gene, CDR1 is DFQATT and CDR2 is SNEGSKA (reference sequence). V dropped 3 bases and J dropped 7 bases, with 9 bases sitting between them. The CDR3 contains 11 residues. The CDR3 region is CSASSVVGYTF. CDR3 coding DNA: TGCAGTGCTAGCTCCGTTGTTGGCTACACCTTC.

Ten or more counts support this clonotype. The rearrangement uses TRBV19 and TRBJ1-1; unclear D gene. Germline V gene lookup returns CDR1 LNHDA and CDR2 SQIVND (reference sequence). V lost 8 bases, J lost 0 bases, and 10 bases lay in between. This CDR3 is built from 13 residues. CDR3 nucleotides: TGTGCCAGTTCGAAGGGTATGAACACTGAAGCTTTCTTT. Translated, it gives CASSKGMNTEAFF.

There are many counts of this clonotype. The chain uses TRBV6-5 and TRBJ2-7; 8 bases align to TRBD1. Germline assignment: CDR1 MNHEY and CDR2 SVGAGI. J gave up 3 bases and V 0 bases, and 10 bases lay outside the gene matches. The CDR3 runs to 17 residues. Here the CDR3 DNA reads TGTGCCAGCAGTTACTCGGATCCGGGACAGGCCTTCTACGAGCAGTACTTC. Translation: CASSYSDPGQAFYEQYF.

This clonotype was recorded many times. The gene calls are TRBV19 and TRBJ2-7, with TRBD2 matching over 9 bases. CDR3 size: 15 residues. With V trimmed by 5 bases and J by 1 base, 6 bases remained unmatched. CDR1 and CDR2 from the germline V gene are LNHDA and SQIVND (reference sequence). Here the CDR3 DNA reads TGTGCCAGTAGTTCCCGGACTAGCGCTTCCTACGAGCAGTACTTC. Its protein is CASSSRTSASYEQYF.

In this sample, this clonotype turned up many times. The rearrangement links TRBV11-1 to TRBJ1-2; D unclear. Germline V gene sequence: CDR1 SGHAT, CDR2 FQDESV (reference sequence). CDR3 size: 13 residues. The V end lost 0 bases, the J end lost 10 bases, and 12 bases lay between the germline ends. The CDR3 region is CASSLAEETLYTF. The CDR3 DNA reads as TGTGCCAGCAGCTTAGCGGAGGAAACTCTCTACACCTTC.

Ten or more counts support this clonotype. This sequence joins TRBV12-3 or TRBV12-4 and TRBJ1-5, with TRBD1 matching over 7 bases. The CDR3 is 15 amino acids. Germline trimming cut 6 bases from V and 9 bases from J; bases unmatched to any gene: 14. In nucleotides, the CDR3 is TGTGCCAGCAGGCGAGAAGACAGGGACTTCGCGCCCCAGCATTTT. Amino acid sequence: CASRREDRDFAPQHF.

With regard to this clonotype: This could be a read error, since a much larger clone is one nucleotide away. CDR3 sequence: CVSFEDTRRLVYF. The CDR3 DNA reads as TGTGTCAGCTTCGAGGATACCCGAAGGCTCGTGTACTTC. J is TRBJ2-7 and V is TRBV28; D is undetermined. CDR1 is MDHEN, CDR2 SYDVKM, per germline. This CDR3 has 13 residues.

This clonotype was seen many times. The gene calls are TRBV14 and TRBJ2-5; D is undetermined. CDR1 is SGHDN and CDR2 is FVKESK in the germline V gene. Trimming took 1 base from V and 2 from J, leaving 2 bases between them. There are 12 residues in the CDR3. DNA of the CDR3: TGTGCCAGCAGCCAAGTTCAAGAGACCCAGTACTTC. Its protein product is CASSQVQETQYF.

The CDR3 sequence: CASSDGGEREQYF. The CDR3 DNA reads TGTGCCAGCAGTGATGGGGGGGAGAGGGAGCAGTACTTC. The chain uses TRBV6-1 and TRBJ2-7; TRBD2 agrees at 7 bases. This CDR3 is built from 13 residues. The germline gives CDR1 MNHNS, CDR2 SASEGT. V shed 3 bases, J shed 7 bases, and the junction held 6 bases outside the gene matches.

Note on this clonotype: Relative to the germline gene, one junction end is altered; a read error may explain this. The chain is built from TRBV10-3 and TRBJ2-7, with 9 bases lining up with TRBD2. Germline CDR1 is ENHRY and CDR2 is SYGVKD. The length of the CDR3 is 13 residues. CDR3 region: CAVSGRSSYEQYF. The CDR3 region has the DNA TGTGCCGTCAGCGGGAGGAGCTCCTACGAGCAGTACTTC.

Many counts were recorded for this clonotype. The chain combines TRBV2 with TRBJ2-7; possible D gene TRBD2, 5 bases. CDR1 is SNHLY, CDR2 FYNNEI, per germline. Trimming left V 6 bases short and J 3 bases short, with 12 bases between. There are 13 residues in the CDR3. Written as DNA, the CDR3 is TGTGCCAGCAGCAGAAGGACTCTCTACGAGCAGTACTTC. Translated, it gives CASSRRTLYEQYF.

This clonotype was counted ten times or more. The rearrangement uses TRBV6-2 or TRBV6-3 and TRBJ2-5, with 7 bases that match TRBD2. Germline V gene lookup returns CDR1 MNHEY and CDR2 SVGEGT. There are 16 residues in the CDR3. The J segment lost 0 bases and the V segment lost 7 bases, leaving 11 bases of the junction unmatched. The CDR3 loop is CASKTPRAGDQETQYF. The CDR3 DNA reads TGTGCCAGCAAAACCCCCAGGGCGGGAGACCAAGAGACCCAGTACTTC.